A single sample is the source of the 5 T cell receptor beta chains below, sequenced in a study of blood T cell repertoires in COVID-19. Method: immunoSEQ multiplex PCR; TCRdb's copy keeps in-frame clones and lacks some. The data show some 370,000 clones, around 90% seen once. Sequencing input: peripheral blood. The receptors were sampled from a man aged 18 to 30 with active or convalescent COVID-19.

The chain combines TRBV7-2 with TRBJ1-2, with 8 positions matching TRBD1. This CDR3 comprises 15 residues. Germline CDR1 is SGHTA and CDR2 is FQGNSA. The J segment lost 4 bases and the V segment lost 2 bases, leaving 6 bases of the junction unmatched. The CDR3 region has the DNA TGTGCCAGCAGCTTATACAGGGGGGCTGCCTATGGCTACACCTTC. This encodes CASSLYRGAAYGYTF.

The genes are TRBV7-6 and TRBJ2-4; D gene ambiguous. CDR1 SGHVS and CDR2 FNYEAQ come from the germline V gene. This CDR3 is 11 amino acids long. Trimming shortened V by 4 bases and J by 5 bases, and 3 bases separated the two germline ends. The CDR3 is CASSSENIQYF. The CDR3 nucleotides are TGTGCCAGCAGCTCTGAAAACATTCAGTACTTC. The variable domain in full, with the rest retrieved from reference TRBV7-6 and TRBJ2-4, is GAGVSQSPRYKVTKRGQDVALRCDPISGHVSLYWYRQALGQGPEFLTYFNYEAQQDKSGLPNDRFSAERPEGSISTLTIQRTEQRDSAMYRCASSSENIQYFGAGTRLSVL.

In this sample, this clone turned up once. The V gene is TRBV28, the J gene TRBJ2-2, with 8 bases lining up with TRBD2. The germline gives CDR1 MDHEN, CDR2 SYDVKM. This CDR3 spans 17 amino acids. Trimming cost V 4 bases and J 7 bases; bases outside gene matches: 14. For the CDR3, the DNA is TGTGCCAGCAGTTCCCAGCGGAGCGGGAGTCGCGGCGGGGAGCTGTTTTTT. It specifies CASSSQRSGSRGGELFF. Filled out from reference TRBV28 and TRBJ2-2, the complete variable domain reads DVKVTQSSRYLVKRTGEKVFLECVQDMDHENMFWYRQDPGLGLRLIYFSYDVKMKEKGDIPEGYSVSREKKERFSLILESASTNQTSMYLCASSSQRSGSRGGELFFGEGSRLTVL.

A single count supports this clone. The chain combines TRBV19 with TRBJ2-2; D uncertain. Germline CDR1 LNHDA, CDR2 SQIVND (reference sequence). Trimming took off 5 bases at V and 4 bases at J, with 20 bases between the two ends. The CDR3 loop spans 17 amino acids. The DNA for the CDR3 is TGTGCCAGTAGTTCCCCTCTAGGCCCCGTCTTCACCGGGGAGCTGTTTTTT. Translation gives CASSSPLGPVFTGELFF.

This clone was counted once. The genes are TRBV11-1 and TRBJ2-7; D not resolved. The length of the CDR3 is 13 residues. The V end lost 4 bases, the J end lost 1 base, and 8 bases lay between the germline ends. Germline V CDR1 and CDR2: SGHAT, FQDESV (reference sequence). The CDR3 DNA is TGTGCCAGCAGCTCTACACAGTCCTACGAGCAGTACTTC. It specifies CASSSTQSYEQYF.